This T cell receptor (beta chain) was observed in a study of cytomegalovirus exposure and HLA in healthy donors. About the study: The Caucasian-associated ancestry cluster contained around four fifths of the approximately 390 genotyped donors.

Germline CDR1 reads MNHEY; CDR2 reads SVGAGI. This CDR3 region has 14 residues. Trimming took off 0 bases at V and 10 bases at J, with 15 bases between the two ends. PCR employed 60 Vbeta and 13 Jbeta primers. Original processing methods: In a later analysis, some 10 million of approximately 80 million unique beta chains occurred in at least two donors. The assay was immunoSEQ multiplex PCR, and TCRdb's table has in-frame clones only and misses some. That table supplies the V and J calls and clone size; D and trimming were determined from the DNA. The table shows about 190,000 clones, with roughly 77% occurring only once. Although they were nominally healthy when sampled, donors likely had unrecorded immune exposures.

The receptor was isolated from a middle-aged man in good health and CMV-seropositive. V usage is TRBV6-5 and J usage is TRBJ1-2; D uncertain. The sequenced sample was PBMCs. DNA for the CDR3: TGTGCCAGCAGTTACTCAAGAGGGAGACTAAACTACACCTTC. This sequence encodes CASSYSRGRLNYTF.